This T cell receptor beta chain derives from a study of CD8 T cells in Susac syndrome. V was shortened by 6 bases and J by 3 bases, with 18 bases between the two germline ends. CDR1 is SQVTM, CDR2 ANQGSEA, per germline. The CDR3 extends over 14 amino acids. The study sequenced TCR beta in blood CD8+ and CD4+ T cells. Random hexamers were used to reverse transcribe an amount of about 0.45 to 1 ug RNA. One entry per CDR3 protein results from TCRdb running MiXCR on the immunoSEQ multiplex PCR reads. Among tens of thousands of distinct CDR3 sequences, 93% were seen once, and the ten largest hold almost 0.55%.

The sample taken for sequencing was CD8+ T cells from PBMCs. The receptor was derived from a human donor in good health. The rearrangement links TRBV29-1 to TRBJ2-7, with a tentative D call TRBD2 (6 bases). Here the CDR3 reads CSVATSVRLYEQYF. In nucleotides, the CDR3 is TGCAGCGTGGCGACTAGTGTCCGTCTCTACGAGCAGTACTTC.